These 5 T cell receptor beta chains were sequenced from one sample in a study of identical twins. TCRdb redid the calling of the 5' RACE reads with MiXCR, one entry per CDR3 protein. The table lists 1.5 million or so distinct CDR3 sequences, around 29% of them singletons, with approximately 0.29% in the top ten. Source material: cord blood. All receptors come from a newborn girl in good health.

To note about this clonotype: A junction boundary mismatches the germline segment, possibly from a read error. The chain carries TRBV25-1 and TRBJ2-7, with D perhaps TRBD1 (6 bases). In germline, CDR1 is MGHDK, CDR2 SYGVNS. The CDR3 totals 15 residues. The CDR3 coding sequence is TGTGTCAGCAGCGAGGGGGACGGATCCTCCTACGAGCAGTACTTC. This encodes CVSSEGDGSSYEQYF.

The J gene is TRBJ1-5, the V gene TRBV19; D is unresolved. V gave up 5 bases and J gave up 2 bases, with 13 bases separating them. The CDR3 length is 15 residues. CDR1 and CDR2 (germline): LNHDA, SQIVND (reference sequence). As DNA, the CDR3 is TGTGCCAGTAGTCTTCTATTGGCAGGCAATCAGCCCCAGCATTTT. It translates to CASSLLLAGNQPQHF.

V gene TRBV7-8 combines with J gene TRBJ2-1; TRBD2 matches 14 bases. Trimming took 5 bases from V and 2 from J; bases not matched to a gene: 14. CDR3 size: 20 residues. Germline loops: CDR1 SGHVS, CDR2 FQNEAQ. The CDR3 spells CASSRNPTSGGARTYNEQFF. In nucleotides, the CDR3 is TGTGCCAGCAGCCGAAATCCGACTAGCGGGGGGGCGCGTACCTACAATGAGCAGTTCTTC.

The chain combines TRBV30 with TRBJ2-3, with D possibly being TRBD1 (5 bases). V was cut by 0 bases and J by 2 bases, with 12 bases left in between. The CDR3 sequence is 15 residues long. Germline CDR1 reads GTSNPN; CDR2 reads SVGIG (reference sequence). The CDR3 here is CAWSVVTGFTDTQYF. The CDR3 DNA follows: TGTGCCTGGAGTGTAGTAACAGGATTCACAGATACGCAGTATTTT.

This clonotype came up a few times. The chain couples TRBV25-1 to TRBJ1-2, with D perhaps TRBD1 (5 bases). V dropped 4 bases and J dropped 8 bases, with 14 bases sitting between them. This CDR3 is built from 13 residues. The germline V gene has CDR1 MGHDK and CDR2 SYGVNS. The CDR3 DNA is TGTGCCAGCAGTGTCCTAGGGGCGGGCGGCTACACCTTC. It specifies CASSVLGAGGYTF.